This TCR beta chain was obtained from a study of T cell changes during pregnancy in multiple sclerosis. V was clipped by 6 bases and J by 2 bases, with 18 bases between them. The CDR3 contains 16 residues. The germline gives CDR1 SNHLY, CDR2 FYNNEI. Clones were read by immunoSEQ multiplex PCR, and TCRdb kept only the in-frame ones, dropping some. The data contain tens of thousands of clones, roughly 92% of them singletons. V is TRBV2 and J is TRBJ2-3; D is possibly TRBD1 (6 bases). The source was peripheral blood, collected in the first trimester of pregnancy. The clonotype comes from a female donor with multiple sclerosis, enrolled in a pregnancy study. The CDR3 here is CASRPSGTNHTDTQYF. CDR3 sequence (DNA): TGTGCCAGCAGGCCCTCCGGGACAAACCACACAGATACGCAGTATTTT.